The 31 T cell receptor beta chains below come from one sample, sequenced in a study of cytomegalovirus exposure and HLA in healthy donors. Repertoires were generated with immunoSEQ multiplex PCR, while TCRdb's copy carries only in-frame clones and drops some. The profile shows tens of thousands of clones, 85% to 90% of them singletons. The material sequenced was PBMCs. The origin of the receptors is a woman aged 18-35 years in good health and CMV-seropositive.

This sequence joins TRBV6-5 and TRBJ1-2; perhaps TRBD1 as D (5 bases). V was trimmed by 6 bases and J by 1 base, leaving 9 bases between them. The germline V gene has CDR1 MNHEY and CDR2 SVGAGI. The CDR3 is made up of 13 amino acids. CDR3 nucleotides: TGTGCCAGCAGACCCGACAGTAACTATGGCTACACCTTC. Amino acids: CASRPDSNYGYTF.

The chain employs TRBV6-6 and TRBJ2-3, with TRBD1 as a possible D gene (6 bases). CDR1 is MNHNY, CDR2 SVGAGI, per germline (reference sequence). The CDR3 extends over 14 amino acids. Trimming removed 2 bases at V and 0 bases at J, with 6 bases between. The CDR3 is CASSYGGSTDTQYF. DNA of the CDR3: TGTGCCAGCAGTTACGGGGGCAGCACAGATACGCAGTATTTT.

The J gene is TRBJ2-5, the V gene TRBV15; 9 bases are a match to TRBD2. CDR1 and CDR2 from the germline V gene are LNHNV and YYDKDF (reference sequence). The CDR3 extends over 15 amino acids. V gave up 6 bases and J gave up 5 bases; unmatched junction bases: 10. CDR3 region: CATRSTAGGGETQYF. DNA for the CDR3: TGTGCCACCAGGTCAACGGCGGGAGGGGGGGAGACCCAGTACTTC.

The chain combines TRBV29-1 with TRBJ2-3, with a weak D call TRBD1 (5 bases). Between the trimmed V and J ends, which lost 1 base and 6 bases, there was a span of 17 bases. This CDR3 region has 15 residues. CDR1 SQVTM and CDR2 ANQGSEA come from the germline V gene. The DNA of the CDR3 is TGCAGCGTTGAAGGGGGCCCCTCTGGTCTCGATACGCAGTATTTT. Translated: CSVEGGPSGLDTQYF.

The chain uses TRBV13 and TRBJ1-1; 7 nucleotides align to TRBD1. Trimming took 5 bases from V and 4 from J; bases not matched to a gene: 10. This CDR3 has 15 residues. Looked up from germline, CDR1 is PRHDT and CDR2 is FYEKMQ (reference sequence). In DNA form, the CDR3 reads TGTGCCAGCAGCCCTACAGGGGTCCTTGGCACTGAAGCTTTCTTT. It translates to CASSPTGVLGTEAFF.

The chain carries TRBV19 and TRBJ2-1; 7 bases fit TRBD2. The CDR3 is 17 residues long. Germline-derived CDR1 and CDR2 are LNHDA and SQIVND (reference sequence). The V segment lost 8 bases and the J segment 0 bases; nucleotides outside the gene matches: 13. CDR3 in amino acids: CASSPREGPSSYNEQFF. The CDR3 nucleotides read TGTGCCAGTTCCCCCAGGGAGGGCCCGAGCTCCTACAATGAGCAGTTCTTC. Together with reference TRBV19 and TRBJ2-1, the CDR3 gives the full variable domain: DGGITQSPKYLFRKEGQNVTLSCEQNLNHDAMYWYRQDPGQGLRLIYYSQIVNDFQKGDIAEGYSVSREKKESFPLTVTSAQKNPTAFYLCASSPREGPSSYNEQFFGPGTRLTVL.

The genes are TRBV28 and TRBJ2-7; D ambiguous. The CDR3 contains 15 residues. The V gene lost 7 bases and the J gene lost 1 base, with 17 bases spanning the gap. The germline gives CDR1 MDHEN, CDR2 SYDVKM. The CDR3 region is CASIPQAAISYEQYF. In DNA form, the CDR3 reads TGTGCCAGCATCCCTCAGGCAGCTATTTCCTACGAGCAGTACTTC.

The V and J genes are TRBV27 and TRBJ2-1, with 9 positions matching TRBD2. From germline, CDR1 is MNHEY and CDR2 SMNVEV (reference sequence). V lost 5 bases and J lost 3; bases outside the gene matches: 5. There are 15 residues in the CDR3. The CDR3 here is CASSNGLAFYNEQFF. The CDR3 DNA follows: TGTGCCAGCAGTAACGGACTAGCGTTCTACAATGAGCAGTTCTTC.

CDR3 coding DNA: TGTGCCAGCAGAGGTCCCCGGGACAGGGCCTCCTACGAGCAGTACTTC. Amino acids: CASRGPRDRASYEQYF. This chain joins TRBV2 and TRBJ2-7; 9 nucleotides agree with TRBD1. The CDR3 contains 16 residues. Germline-derived CDR1 and CDR2 are SNHLY and FYNNEI. V trimming: 6 bases; J trimming: 0 bases; junction bases outside the gene matches: 9.

The chain employs TRBV5-1 and TRBJ2-3; D gene uncertain. V was cut by 2 bases and J by 5 bases, with 3 bases left in between. The germline V gene encodes CDR1 SGHRS and CDR2 YFSETQ. The CDR3 has 11 residues. CDR3: CASSLQDTQYF. In DNA form, the CDR3 reads TGCGCCAGCAGCTTACAAGATACGCAGTATTTT.

The chain couples TRBV28 to TRBJ2-3; 8 bases are a match to TRBD2. V shed 3 bases, J shed 2 bases, and the junction held 4 bases outside the gene matches. CDR3 length: 15 amino acids. In germline, CDR1 is MDHEN, CDR2 SYDVKM. Here the CDR3 DNA reads TGTGCCAGCAGTTTTGGGACTAGTAACACAGATACGCAGTATTTT. As protein: CASSFGTSNTDTQYF.

The chain carries TRBV18 and TRBJ2-7; 11 nucleotides agree with TRBD2. Per the germline V gene, CDR1 is KGHSH and CDR2 is LQKENI. The J segment lost 6 bases and the V segment lost 3 bases, leaving 7 bases of the junction unmatched. This CDR3 contains 15 residues. The CDR3 loop reads CASSPGRLAGGEQYF. The CDR3 bases are TGTGCCAGCTCACCCGGTCGGCTAGCGGGAGGCGAGCAGTACTTC.

This chain joins TRBV6-6 and TRBJ2-2; 7 nucleotides agree with TRBD2. The CDR3 totals 15 residues. V dropped 2 bases and J dropped 6; count of bases not matched to a gene: 6. Germline assignment: CDR1 MNHNY and CDR2 SVGAGI (reference sequence). The chain's CDR3 is CASSYGGGSPGELFF. The CDR3, as DNA: TGTGCCAGCAGTTACGGGGGGGGTTCACCCGGGGAGCTGTTTTTT.

The J gene is TRBJ1-3, the V gene TRBV27; the match to TRBD1 covers 7 bases. The length of the CDR3 is 14 residues. Germline CDR1 MNHEY, CDR2 SMNVEV (reference sequence). Trimming at V came to 6 bases and at J to 1 base, leaving 3 bases not matched to a gene. The CDR3 region is CASSSRGSGNTIYF. The CDR3 DNA follows: TGTGCCAGCAGCTCCAGGGGGTCTGGAAACACCATATATTTT.

The chain recombines TRBV4-3 with TRBJ1-1; tentatively, D is TRBD1 (5 bases). V lost 0 bases and J 10 bases, leaving 15 bases between the germline ends. The CDR3 consists of 14 residues. The V gene's germline CDR1 is LGHNA and CDR2 YSLEER. The CDR3 protein is CASSQDSRGGLAFF. The CDR3 DNA reads TGCGCCAGCAGCCAAGATTCTCGGGGGGGATTAGCTTTCTTT.

The rearrangement joins TRBV27 to TRBJ2-1; TRBD2 matches 10 bases. J lost 4 bases, V lost 3 bases, and 3 bases had no gene match. This CDR3 has 15 residues. Germline lookup yields CDR1 MNHEY and CDR2 SMNVEV (reference sequence). The chain's CDR3 is CASSLASGGYNEQFF. The CDR3 DNA reads TGTGCCAGCAGTTTGGCTAGCGGGGGTTACAATGAGCAGTTCTTC.

The V call is TRBV6-5, the J call TRBJ2-7, with 7 bases lining up with TRBD2. CDR1 and CDR2 (germline): MNHEY, SVGAGI. The CDR3 spans 14 residues. V shed 2 bases and J 3 bases; nucleotides not matched to a gene: 4. Here the CDR3 DNA reads TGTGCCAGCAGTTACCGCGGGGGAATCTACGAGCAGTACTTC. Amino acid sequence: CASSYRGGIYEQYF.

The V gene is TRBV2, the J gene TRBJ2-1, with 7 bases lining up with TRBD1. Germline V lookup: CDR1 SNHLY, CDR2 FYNNEI. Unmatched junction bases numbered 5, after V lost 10 bases and J lost 8 bases. CDR3 size: 11 residues. CDR3 sequence reads: CATRRGHEQFF. The DNA of the CDR3 is TGTGCCACGAGAAGGGGGCATGAGCAGTTCTTC. The variable domain in full, with the rest retrieved from reference TRBV2 and TRBJ2-1, is EPEVTQTPSHQVTQMGQEVILRCVPISNHLYFYWYRQILGQKVEFLVSFYNNEISEKSEIFDDQFSVERPDGSNFTLKIRSTKLEDSAMYFCATRRGHEQFFGPGTRLTVL.

The chain recombines TRBV11-1 with TRBJ2-3; the D is unclear. The germline V and J ends were trimmed by 2 bases and 0 bases, with 9 bases remaining between them. Germline CDR1 SGHAT, CDR2 FQDESV (reference sequence). CDR3 length equals 15 residues. CDR3 region: CASSLSVTSTDTQYF. CDR3 DNA: TGTGCCAGCAGCTTATCGGTAACTAGCACAGATACGCAGTATTTT.

V is TRBV19 and J is TRBJ1-4; D uncertain. CDR3 length: 13 residues. V shed 11 bases and J shed 5 bases, with 15 bases lying between them. Germline V lookup: CDR1 LNHDA, CDR2 SQIVND (reference sequence). CDR3: CAPPRHRNEKLFF. The CDR3 coding sequence is TGTGCCCCCCCGAGACACCGAAATGAAAAACTGTTTTTT.

The rearrangement uses TRBV11-2 and TRBJ2-3; D is unresolved. The ends were cut back, 1 base at V and 0 bases at J, with 11 bases in the middle. The germline CDR1 and CDR2 sequences are SGHAT and FQNNGV. The CDR3 is made up of 16 amino acids. CDR3 sequence reads: CASSLARARSTDTQYF. The DNA for the CDR3 is TGTGCCAGCAGCTTAGCTCGCGCTAGGAGCACAGATACGCAGTATTTT.

In the case of this clone: The same CDR3 can be traced to other DNA sequences in this sample. This chain uses TRBV9 with TRBJ1-3; D unclear. V was cut by 2 bases and J by 0 bases, with 6 bases left in between. The CDR3 loop spans 14 amino acids. CDR1 is SGDLS, CDR2 YYNGEE, per germline. In DNA form, the CDR3 reads TGTGCCAGCAGCGTTGGGAGCTCTGGAAACACCATATATTTT. Translation gives CASSVGSSGNTIYF.

The sample holds one count of this clone. This chain uses TRBV29-1 with TRBJ1-2; 10 nucleotides match TRBD1. Germline V lookup: CDR1 SQVTM, CDR2 ANQGSEA. This CDR3 region has 14 residues. V lost 6 bases to trimming and J lost 5 bases; unmatched junction nucleotides: 9. CDR3 DNA sequence: TGCAGCGTAGCCGGGGACAGGGGTTTGTATGGCTACACCTTC. As protein: CSVAGDRGLYGYTF.

The chain recombines TRBV18 with TRBJ2-1, with TRBD2 identical over 8 bases. The CDR3 is made up of 14 amino acids. Germline V CDR1 and CDR2: KGHSH, LQKENI. The V gene end was trimmed by 1 base and the J gene end by 6 bases; junction bases not matched to a gene: 2. The CDR3 DNA reads as TGTGCCAGCTCACCACGGACTAGCCCCAATGAGCAGTTCTTC. This gives the protein CASSPRTSPNEQFF.

The chain employs TRBV30 and TRBJ2-3; the match to TRBD1 covers 10 bases. The V segment lost 8 bases and the J segment 11 bases; nucleotides outside the gene matches: 7. There are 11 residues in the CDR3. Germline-derived CDR1 and CDR2 are GTSNPN and SVGIG (reference sequence). The CDR3 coding sequence is TGTGCCACCGGGACAGGGGAAAGGCAGTATTTT. It is translated as CATGTGERQYF.

V is TRBV19 and J is TRBJ2-1; the match to TRBD2 covers 7 bases. The CDR3 is 13 residues long. The germline V gene has CDR1 LNHDA and CDR2 SQIVND (reference sequence). The V and J ends lost 6 bases and 2 bases, in that order; junction bases with no gene match: 1. CDR3 DNA: TGTGCCAGTAGCGGGAGGACCTACAATGAGCAGTTCTTC. It is translated as CASSGRTYNEQFF.

A few counts support this clone. The chain joins TRBV4-2 to TRBJ2-1; 12 positions agree with TRBD1. J gave up 7 bases and V 3 bases, and 7 bases lay outside the gene matches. Germline V lookup: CDR1 LGHNA, CDR2 YNFKEQ. There are 16 residues in the CDR3. CDR3 in amino acids: CASSQKGQGASNEQFF. Here the CDR3 DNA reads TGTGCCAGCAGCCAGAAGGGACAGGGGGCATCAAATGAGCAGTTCTTC.

The rearrangement uses TRBV5-4 and TRBJ1-2; no clear D gene. This CDR3 spans 14 amino acids. The germline gives CDR1 SGHNT, CDR2 YYREEE (reference sequence). V lost 1 base, J lost 0 bases, and 7 bases lay in between. CDR3: CASSLQRANYGYTF. DNA of the CDR3: TGTGCCAGCAGCTTGCAACGAGCTAACTATGGCTACACCTTC.

The chain carries TRBV4-1 and TRBJ2-1; 12 bases fit TRBD2. CDR1 and CDR2 from the germline V gene are MGHRA and YSYEKL. This CDR3 is built from 15 residues. Trimming took 4 bases from V and 4 from J; bases not matched to a gene: 2. The CDR3 DNA reads TGCGCCAGCAGCCCAGGACTAGCGGGATACAATGAGCAGTTCTTC. Translated, it gives CASSPGLAGYNEQFF.

This chain joins TRBV7-9 and TRBJ1-5; no clear D. The V end was cut by 6 bases, the J end by 3 bases, with 12 bases between. The CDR3 contains 14 residues. Germline V gene sequence: CDR1 SEHNR, CDR2 FQNEAQ (reference sequence). The CDR3 DNA reads TGTGCCAGCAGACACTCGGGAACCAATCAGCCCCAGCATTTT. Its protein product is CASRHSGTNQPQHF.

V usage is TRBV30 and J usage is TRBJ1-1; D remains ambiguous. CDR3 size: 16 residues. The ends were cut back, 8 bases at V and 4 bases at J, with 26 bases in the middle. In germline, CDR1 is GTSNPN, CDR2 SVGIG (reference sequence). The CDR3 nucleotides are TGTGCCGCGCCGCTGACTCTCACGACGTTAGGCACTGAAGCTTTCTTT. It codes for CAAPLTLTTLGTEAFF.